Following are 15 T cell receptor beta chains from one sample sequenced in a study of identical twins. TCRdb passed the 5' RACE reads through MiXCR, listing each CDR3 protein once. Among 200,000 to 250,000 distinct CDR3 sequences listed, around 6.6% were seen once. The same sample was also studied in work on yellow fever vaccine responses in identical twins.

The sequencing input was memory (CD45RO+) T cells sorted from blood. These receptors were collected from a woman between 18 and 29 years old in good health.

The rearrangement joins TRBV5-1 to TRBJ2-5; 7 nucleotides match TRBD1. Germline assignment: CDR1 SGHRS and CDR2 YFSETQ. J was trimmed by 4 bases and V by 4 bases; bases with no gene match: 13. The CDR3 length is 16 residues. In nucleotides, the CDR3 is TGCGCCAGCAGCCTAGGGGACAGCCAAGGTCGAGAGACCCAGTACTTC. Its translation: CASSLGDSQGRETQYF.

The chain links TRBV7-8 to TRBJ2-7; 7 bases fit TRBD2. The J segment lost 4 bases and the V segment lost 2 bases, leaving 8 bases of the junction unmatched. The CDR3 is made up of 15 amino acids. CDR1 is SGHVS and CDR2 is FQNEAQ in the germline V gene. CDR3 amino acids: CASSLIGGSVYEQYF. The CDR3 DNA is TGTGCCAGCAGCTTAATCGGCGGGAGTGTGTACGAGCAGTACTTC.

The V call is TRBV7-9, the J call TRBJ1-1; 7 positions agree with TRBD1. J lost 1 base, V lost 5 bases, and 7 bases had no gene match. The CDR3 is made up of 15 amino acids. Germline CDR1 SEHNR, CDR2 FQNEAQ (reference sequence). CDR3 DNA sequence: TGTGCCAGCAGCCTTCCTGGGACAGCGAACACTGAAGCTTTCTTT. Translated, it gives CASSLPGTANTEAFF. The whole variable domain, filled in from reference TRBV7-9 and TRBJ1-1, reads DTGVSQNPRHKITKRGQNVTFRCDPISEHNRLYWYRQTLGQGPEFLTYFQNEAQLEKSRLLSDRFSAERPKGSFSTLEIQRTEQGDSAMYLCASSLPGTANTEAFFGQGTRLTVV.

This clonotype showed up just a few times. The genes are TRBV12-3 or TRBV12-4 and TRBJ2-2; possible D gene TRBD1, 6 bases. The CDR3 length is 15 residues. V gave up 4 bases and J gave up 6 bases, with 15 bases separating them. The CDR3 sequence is CASSSSQGVAGELFF. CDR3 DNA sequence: TGTGCCAGCAGTTCATCACAGGGTGTAGCCGGGGAGCTGTTTTTT.

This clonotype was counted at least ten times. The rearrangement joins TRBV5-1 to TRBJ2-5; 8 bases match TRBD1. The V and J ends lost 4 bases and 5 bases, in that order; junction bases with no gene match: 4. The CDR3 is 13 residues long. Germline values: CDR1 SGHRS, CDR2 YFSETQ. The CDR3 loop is CASSIRQGETQYF. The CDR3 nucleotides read TGCGCCAGCAGCATACGACAGGGGGAGACCCAGTACTTC.

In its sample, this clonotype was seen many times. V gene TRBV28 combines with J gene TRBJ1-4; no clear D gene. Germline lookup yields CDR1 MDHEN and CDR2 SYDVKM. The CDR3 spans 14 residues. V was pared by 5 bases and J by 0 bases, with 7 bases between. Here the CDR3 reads CASSHSATNEKLFF. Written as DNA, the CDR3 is TGTGCCAGCAGTCACAGTGCAACTAATGAAAAACTGTTTTTT.

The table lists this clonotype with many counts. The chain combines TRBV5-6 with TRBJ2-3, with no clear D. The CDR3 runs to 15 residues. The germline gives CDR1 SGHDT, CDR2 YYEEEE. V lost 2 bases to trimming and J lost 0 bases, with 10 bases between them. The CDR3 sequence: CASSFLSVSTDTQYF. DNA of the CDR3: TGTGCCAGCAGCTTTTTGTCGGTTAGCACAGATACGCAGTATTTT.

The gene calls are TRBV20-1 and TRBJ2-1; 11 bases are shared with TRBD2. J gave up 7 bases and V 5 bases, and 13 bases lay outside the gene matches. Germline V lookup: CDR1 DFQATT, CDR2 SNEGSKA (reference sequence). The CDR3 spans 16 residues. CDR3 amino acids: CSAPRVSGGANNEQFF. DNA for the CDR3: TGCAGTGCTCCCCGGGTTAGCGGGGGGGCTAATAATGAGCAGTTCTTC.

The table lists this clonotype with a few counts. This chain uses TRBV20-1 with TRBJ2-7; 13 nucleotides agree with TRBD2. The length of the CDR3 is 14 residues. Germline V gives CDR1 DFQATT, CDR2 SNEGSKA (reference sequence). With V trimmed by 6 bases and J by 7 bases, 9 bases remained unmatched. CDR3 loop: CSANLRLAGGEQYF. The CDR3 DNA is TGCAGTGCCAACCTGAGACTAGCGGGAGGTGAGCAGTACTTC.

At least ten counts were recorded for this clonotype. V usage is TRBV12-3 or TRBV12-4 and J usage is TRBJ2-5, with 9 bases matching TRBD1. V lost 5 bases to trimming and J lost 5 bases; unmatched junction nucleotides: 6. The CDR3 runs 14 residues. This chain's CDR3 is CASSTYRGQETQYF. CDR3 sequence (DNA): TGTGCCAGCAGTACATACAGGGGGCAGGAGACCCAGTACTTC.

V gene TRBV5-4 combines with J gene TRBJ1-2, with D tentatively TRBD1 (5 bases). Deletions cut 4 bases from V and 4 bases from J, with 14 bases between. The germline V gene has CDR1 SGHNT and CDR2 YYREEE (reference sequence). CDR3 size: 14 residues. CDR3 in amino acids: CASSVLQGPYGYTF. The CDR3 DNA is TGTGCCAGCAGCGTACTGCAGGGTCCCTATGGCTACACCTTC.

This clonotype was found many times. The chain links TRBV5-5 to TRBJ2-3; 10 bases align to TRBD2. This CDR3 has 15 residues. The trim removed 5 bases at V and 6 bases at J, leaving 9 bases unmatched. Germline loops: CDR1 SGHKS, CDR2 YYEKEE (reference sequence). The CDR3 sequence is CASSLLAGIPDTQYF. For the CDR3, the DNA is TGTGCCAGCAGTTTACTAGCGGGGATCCCGGATACGCAGTATTTT.

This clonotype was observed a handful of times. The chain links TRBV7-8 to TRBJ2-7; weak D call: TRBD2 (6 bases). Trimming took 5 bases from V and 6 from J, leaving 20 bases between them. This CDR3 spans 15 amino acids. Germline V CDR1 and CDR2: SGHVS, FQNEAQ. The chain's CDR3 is CASSPSTSLTGEQYF. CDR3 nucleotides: TGTGCCAGCAGCCCATCGACTAGTTTAACTGGCGAGCAGTACTTC.

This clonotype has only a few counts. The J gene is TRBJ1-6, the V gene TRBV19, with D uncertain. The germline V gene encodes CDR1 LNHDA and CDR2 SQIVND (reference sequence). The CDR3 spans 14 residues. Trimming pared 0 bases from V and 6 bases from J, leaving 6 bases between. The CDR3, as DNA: TGTGCCAGTAGTATAGATAGAAGTAATTCACCCCTCCACTTT. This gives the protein CASSIDRSNSPLHF.

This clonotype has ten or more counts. CDR3 bases: TGCGCCAGCAGAGACGGACGGGGAGACTATGGCTACACCTTC. Amino acids: CASRDGRGDYGYTF. V usage is TRBV4-1 and J usage is TRBJ1-2; no firm D call. The CDR3 totals 14 residues. The germline V gene has CDR1 MGHRA and CDR2 YSYEKL. Deletions cut 6 bases from V and 3 bases from J, with 14 bases between.